A single count supports the clone carrying this T cell receptor beta chain. The CDR3 totals 14 residues. Germline assignment: CDR1 LGHDT and CDR2 YNNKEL (reference sequence). Trimming pared 4 bases from V and 5 bases from J, leaving 14 bases between. The sample belongs to a study of blood T cell repertoires in COVID-19. Study at large: Both acute and convalescent COVID-19 samples were obtained from the United States, Italy and Spain. T cells, B-cell-depleted T cells, or PBMCs provided the cDNA or gDNA that served as material.

In the original processing: Cell counts per sample came from amplifying reference gene primers. Clones were read by immunoSEQ multiplex PCR, and TCRdb kept only the in-frame ones, dropping some. V and J calls and clone size follow that table, whereas D and trimming were derived from the DNA. The data hold approximately 230,000 clones, with about four fifths observed a single time. What was sequenced was peripheral blood. The clonotype was recovered from an elderly man with acute or convalescent COVID-19. V gene TRBV3-1 (or the pseudogene TRBV3-2) combines with J gene TRBJ2-5; TRBD2 might be the D (6 bases). The CDR3 loop reads CASSPMTSLETQYF. The CDR3 DNA reads as TGTGCCAGCAGCCCCATGACTAGTTTGGAGACCCAGTACTTC.